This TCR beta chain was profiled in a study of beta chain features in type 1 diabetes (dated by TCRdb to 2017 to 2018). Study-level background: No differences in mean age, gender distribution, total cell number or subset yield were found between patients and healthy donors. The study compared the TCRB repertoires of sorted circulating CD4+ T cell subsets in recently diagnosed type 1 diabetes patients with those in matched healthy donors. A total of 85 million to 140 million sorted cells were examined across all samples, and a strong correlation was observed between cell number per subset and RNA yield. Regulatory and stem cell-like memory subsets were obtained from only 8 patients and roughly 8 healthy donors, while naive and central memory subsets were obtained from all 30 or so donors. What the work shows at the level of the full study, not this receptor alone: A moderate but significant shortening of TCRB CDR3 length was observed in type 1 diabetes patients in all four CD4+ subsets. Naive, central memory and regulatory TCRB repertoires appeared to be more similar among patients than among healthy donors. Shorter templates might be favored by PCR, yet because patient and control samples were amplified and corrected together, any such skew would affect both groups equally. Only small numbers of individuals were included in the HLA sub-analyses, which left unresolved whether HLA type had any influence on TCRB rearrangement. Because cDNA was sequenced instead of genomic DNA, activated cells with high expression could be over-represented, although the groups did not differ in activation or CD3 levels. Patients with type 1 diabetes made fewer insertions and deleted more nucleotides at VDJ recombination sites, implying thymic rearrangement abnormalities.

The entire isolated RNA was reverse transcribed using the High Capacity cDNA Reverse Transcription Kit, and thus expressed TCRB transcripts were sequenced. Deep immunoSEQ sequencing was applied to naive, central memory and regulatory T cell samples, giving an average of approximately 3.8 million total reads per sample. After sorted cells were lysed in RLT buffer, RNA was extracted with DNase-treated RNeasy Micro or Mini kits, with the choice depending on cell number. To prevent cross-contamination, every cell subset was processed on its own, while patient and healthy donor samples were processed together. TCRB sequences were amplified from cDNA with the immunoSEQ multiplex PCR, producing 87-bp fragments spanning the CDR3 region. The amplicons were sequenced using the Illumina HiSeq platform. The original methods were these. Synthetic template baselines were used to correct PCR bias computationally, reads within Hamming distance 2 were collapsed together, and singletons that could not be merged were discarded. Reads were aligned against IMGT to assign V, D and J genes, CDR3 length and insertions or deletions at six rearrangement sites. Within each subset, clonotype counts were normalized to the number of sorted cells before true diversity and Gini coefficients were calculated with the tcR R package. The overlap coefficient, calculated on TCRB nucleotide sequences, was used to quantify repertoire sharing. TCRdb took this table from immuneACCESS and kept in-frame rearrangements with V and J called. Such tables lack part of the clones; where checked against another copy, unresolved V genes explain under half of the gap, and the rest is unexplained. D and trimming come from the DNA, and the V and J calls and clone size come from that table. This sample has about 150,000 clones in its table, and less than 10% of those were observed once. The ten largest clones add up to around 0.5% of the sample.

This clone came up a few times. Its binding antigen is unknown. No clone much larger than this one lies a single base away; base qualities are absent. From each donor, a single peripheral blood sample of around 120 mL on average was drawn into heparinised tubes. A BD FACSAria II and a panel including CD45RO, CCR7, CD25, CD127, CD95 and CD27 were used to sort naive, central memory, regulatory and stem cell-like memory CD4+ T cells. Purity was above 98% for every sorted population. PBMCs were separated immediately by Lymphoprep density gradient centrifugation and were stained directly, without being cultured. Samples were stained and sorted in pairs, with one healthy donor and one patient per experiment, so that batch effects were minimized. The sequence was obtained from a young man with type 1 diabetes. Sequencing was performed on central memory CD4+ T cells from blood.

The DNA sequence reads TGTGCCACCAAGTCCGGACAGGGTCACAATGAGCAGTTCTTC. It encodes CATKSGQGHNEQFF. Recombination connected TRBV6-5 to TRBJ2-1, with 8 bases aligning to TRBD1. From a lookup of the germline V gene, CDR1 and CDR2 are MNHEY and SVGAGI. The CDR3, cysteine through phenylalanine, is 14 amino acids long. Only CDR3 DNA remains: 42 bases, in frame from the first base. From V the trimming removes 10 bases and from J it removes 5 bases, while the gene matches leave 10 bases of the junction unaccounted for.